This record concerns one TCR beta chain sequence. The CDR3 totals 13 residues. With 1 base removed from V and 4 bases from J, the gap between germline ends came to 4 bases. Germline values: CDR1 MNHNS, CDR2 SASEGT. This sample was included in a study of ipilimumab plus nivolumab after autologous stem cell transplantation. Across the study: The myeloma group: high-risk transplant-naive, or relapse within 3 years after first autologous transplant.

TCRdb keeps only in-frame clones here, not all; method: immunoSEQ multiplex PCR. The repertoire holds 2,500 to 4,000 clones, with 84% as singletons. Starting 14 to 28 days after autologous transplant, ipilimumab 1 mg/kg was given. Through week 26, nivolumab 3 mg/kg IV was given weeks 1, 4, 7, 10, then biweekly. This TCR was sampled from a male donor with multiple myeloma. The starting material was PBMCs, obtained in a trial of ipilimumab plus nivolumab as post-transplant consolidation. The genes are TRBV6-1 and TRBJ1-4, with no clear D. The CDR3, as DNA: TGTGCCAGCAGTGAAGTTGGTAATGAAAAACTGTTTTTT. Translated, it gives CASSEVGNEKLFF.